This TCR beta chain was sequenced for a study of blood T cell repertoires in COVID-19. Study as a whole: The analysed material was cDNA or gDNA that came from T cells, B-cell-depleted T cells, or PBMCs.

Germline CDR1 reads MNHEY; CDR2 reads SMNVEV (reference sequence). The CDR3 totals 14 residues. J gave up 3 bases and V 2 bases, and 4 bases lay outside the gene matches. The protocol was immunoSEQ multiplex PCR, while the TCRdb copy is restricted to in-frame clones and leaves out a portion. This repertoire shows some 100,000 clones, roughly 92% found once; its top ten account for 5.7%. This receptor was taken from a man between 65 and 85 years old with acute or convalescent COVID-19. What was sequenced was peripheral blood. This chain connects TRBV27 to TRBJ2-7; 7 nucleotides align to TRBD1. This CDR3 is CASSLDREHYEQYF. The CDR3 DNA reads TGTGCCAGCAGTTTAGACAGGGAGCACTACGAGCAGTACTTC.